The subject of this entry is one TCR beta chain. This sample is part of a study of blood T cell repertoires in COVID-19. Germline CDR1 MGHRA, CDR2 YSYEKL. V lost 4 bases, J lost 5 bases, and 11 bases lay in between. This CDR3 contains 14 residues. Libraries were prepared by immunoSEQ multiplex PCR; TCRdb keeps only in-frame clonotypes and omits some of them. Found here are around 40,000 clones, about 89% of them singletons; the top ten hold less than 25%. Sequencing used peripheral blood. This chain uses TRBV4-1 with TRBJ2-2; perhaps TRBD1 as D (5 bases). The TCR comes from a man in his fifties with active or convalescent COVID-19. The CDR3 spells CASSPQGNTGELFF. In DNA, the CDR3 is TGCGCCAGCAGCCCCCAGGGCAATACCGGGGAGCTGTTTTTT.